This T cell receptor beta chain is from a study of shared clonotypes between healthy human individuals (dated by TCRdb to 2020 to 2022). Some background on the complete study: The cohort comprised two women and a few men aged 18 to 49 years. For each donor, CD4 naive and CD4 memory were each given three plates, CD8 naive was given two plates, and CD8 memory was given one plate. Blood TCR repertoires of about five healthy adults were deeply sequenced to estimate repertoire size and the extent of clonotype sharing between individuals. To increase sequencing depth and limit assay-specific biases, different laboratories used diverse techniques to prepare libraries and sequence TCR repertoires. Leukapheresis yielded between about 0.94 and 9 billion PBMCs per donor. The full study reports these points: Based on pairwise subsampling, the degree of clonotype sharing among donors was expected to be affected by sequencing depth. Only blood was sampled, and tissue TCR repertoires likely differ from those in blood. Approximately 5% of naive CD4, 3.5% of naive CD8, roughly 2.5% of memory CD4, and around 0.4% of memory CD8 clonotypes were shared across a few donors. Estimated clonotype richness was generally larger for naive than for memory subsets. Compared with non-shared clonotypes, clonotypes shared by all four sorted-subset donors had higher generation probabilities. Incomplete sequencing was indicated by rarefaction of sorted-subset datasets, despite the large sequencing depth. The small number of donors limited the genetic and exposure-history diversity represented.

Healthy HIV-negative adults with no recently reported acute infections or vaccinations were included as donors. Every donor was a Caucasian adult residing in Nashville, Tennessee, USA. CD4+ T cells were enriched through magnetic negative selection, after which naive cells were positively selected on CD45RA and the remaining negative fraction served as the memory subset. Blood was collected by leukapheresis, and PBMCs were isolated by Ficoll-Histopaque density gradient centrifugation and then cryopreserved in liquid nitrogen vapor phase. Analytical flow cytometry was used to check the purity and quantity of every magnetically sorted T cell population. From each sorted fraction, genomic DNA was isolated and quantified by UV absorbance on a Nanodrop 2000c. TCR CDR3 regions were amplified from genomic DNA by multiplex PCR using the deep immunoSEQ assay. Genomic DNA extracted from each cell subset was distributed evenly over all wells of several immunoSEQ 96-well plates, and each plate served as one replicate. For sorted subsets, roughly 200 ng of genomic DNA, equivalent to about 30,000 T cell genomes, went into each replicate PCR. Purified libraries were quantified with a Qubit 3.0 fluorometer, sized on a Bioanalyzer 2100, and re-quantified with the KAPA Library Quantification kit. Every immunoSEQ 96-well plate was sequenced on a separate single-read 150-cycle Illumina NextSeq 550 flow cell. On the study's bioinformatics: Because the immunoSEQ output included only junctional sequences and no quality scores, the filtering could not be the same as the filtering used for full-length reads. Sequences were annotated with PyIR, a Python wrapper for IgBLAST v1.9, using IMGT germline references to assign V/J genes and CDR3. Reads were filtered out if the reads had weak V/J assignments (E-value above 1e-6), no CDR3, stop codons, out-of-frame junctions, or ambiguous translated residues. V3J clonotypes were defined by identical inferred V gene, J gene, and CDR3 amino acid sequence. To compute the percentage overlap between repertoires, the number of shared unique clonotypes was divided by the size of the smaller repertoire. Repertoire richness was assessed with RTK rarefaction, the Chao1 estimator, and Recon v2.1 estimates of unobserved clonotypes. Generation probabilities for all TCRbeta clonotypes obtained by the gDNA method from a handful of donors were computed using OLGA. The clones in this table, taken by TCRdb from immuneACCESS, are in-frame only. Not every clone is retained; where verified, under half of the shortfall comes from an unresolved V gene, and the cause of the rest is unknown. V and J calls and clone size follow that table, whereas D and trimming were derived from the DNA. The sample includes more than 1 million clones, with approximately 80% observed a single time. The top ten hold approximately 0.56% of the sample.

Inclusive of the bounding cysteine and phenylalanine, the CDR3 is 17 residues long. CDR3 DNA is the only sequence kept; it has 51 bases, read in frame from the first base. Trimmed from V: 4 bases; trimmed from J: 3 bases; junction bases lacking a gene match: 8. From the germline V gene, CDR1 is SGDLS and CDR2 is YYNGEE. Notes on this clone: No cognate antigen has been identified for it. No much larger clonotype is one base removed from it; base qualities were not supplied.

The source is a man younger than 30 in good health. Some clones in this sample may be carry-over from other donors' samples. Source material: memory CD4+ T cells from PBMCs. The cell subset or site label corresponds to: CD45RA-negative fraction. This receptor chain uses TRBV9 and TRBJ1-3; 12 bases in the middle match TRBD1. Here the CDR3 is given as CASSRSGTGGSGNTIYF. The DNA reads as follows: TGTGCCAGCAGCAGATCCGGGACAGGGGGCAGTGGAAACACCATATATTTT.